The 2 T cell receptor beta chains below were found in one sample sequenced in a study of control samples from healthy donors and cancer patients. This table comes from immunoSEQ multiplex PCR, and its TCRdb copy is limited to in-frame clones, with some not included. The data contain 150,000 to 200,000 clones, approximately 94% of them singletons. Specimen: blood. These receptor sequences come from a woman between 18 and 29 years old in good health.

This chain links TRBV19 with TRBJ1-1, with D hard to call. V lost 6 bases and J 4 bases, leaving 18 bases between the germline ends. Germline assignment: CDR1 LNHDA and CDR2 SQIVND (reference sequence). The CDR3 length is 15 residues. The CDR3 reads CASRAGNLSPTEAFF. CDR3 DNA sequence: TGTGCCAGTAGGGCGGGGAACTTGTCCCCCACTGAAGCTTTCTTT.

The CDR3 is CSARPRTRGRKNNQPQHF. The DNA for the CDR3 is TGCAGCGCACGACCTCGGACAAGGGGGCGTAAGAACAATCAGCCCCAGCATTTT. The chain employs TRBV29-1 and TRBJ1-5, with TRBD1 matching over 7 bases. V shed 7 bases, J shed 3 bases, and the junction held 21 bases outside the gene matches. The CDR3 spans 18 residues. Germline CDR1 SQVTM, CDR2 ANQGSEA. The full variable domain, rest sourced from reference TRBV29-1 and TRBJ1-5, is SAVISQKPSRDICQRGTSLTIQCQVDSQVTMMFWYRQQPGQSLTLIATANQGSEATYESGFVIDKFPISRPNLTFSTLTVSNMSPEDSSIYLCSARPRTRGRKNNQPQHFGDGTRLSIL.